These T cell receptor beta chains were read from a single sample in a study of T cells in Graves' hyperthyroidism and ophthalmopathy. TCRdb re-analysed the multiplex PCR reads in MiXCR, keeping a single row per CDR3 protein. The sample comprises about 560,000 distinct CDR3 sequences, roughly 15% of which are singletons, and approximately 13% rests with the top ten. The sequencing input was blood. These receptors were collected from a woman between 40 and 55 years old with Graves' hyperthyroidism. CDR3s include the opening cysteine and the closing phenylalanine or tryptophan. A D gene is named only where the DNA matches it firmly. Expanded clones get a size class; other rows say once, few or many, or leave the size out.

TGTGCCAGCAGTCCGCGGGACAGGTCAAATACGCAGTATTTT	CASSPRDRSNTQYF	14	TRBV27	TRBD1	TRBJ2-3	few
TGTGCCAGCAGCCAACCGGACAGGCCGTATCAGCCCCAGCATTTT	CASSQPDRPYQPQHF	15	TRBV16	TRBD1	TRBJ1-5	NA
TGTGCCAGTAGTATTCGCGGGGCCGGGGAGCTGTTTTTT	CASSIRGAGELFF	13	TRBV19	NA	TRBJ2-2	NA
TGTGCCAGCAGTTTCGGGACTGGGGCCAACGTCCTGACTTTC	CASSFGTGANVLTF	14	TRBV27	NA	TRBJ2-6	many
TGTGCCAGCGCGGGACACGTGAACACTGAAGCTTTCTTT	CASAGHVNTEAFF	13	TRBV28	NA	TRBJ1-1	many
TGTGCCAGCAGTCCGGGACAGGGGAGAGTAGCTTTCTTT	CASSPGQGRVAFF	13	TRBV28	TRBD1	TRBJ1-1	many
TGCAGTGCTAGTCAGGACAGACTGAATTCACCCCTCCACTTT	CSASQDRLNSPLHF	14	TRBV20-1	NA	TRBJ1-6	NA
TGCGCCAGCAGCACTGGACTAGCGGGGGACAATGAGCAGTTCTTC	CASSTGLAGDNEQFF	15	TRBV5-1	TRBD2	TRBJ2-1	many
TGTGCCAGCGCTCGTGACAGGGACCCTGGAAACACCATATATTTT	CASARDRDPGNTIYF	15	TRBV6-1	TRBD1	TRBJ1-3	many
TGTGCCAGCAGGGAACAGGGGGCATATGGTTCACCCCTCCACTTT	CASREQGAYGSPLHF	15	TRBV6-2/TRBV6-3	TRBD1	TRBJ1-6	NA
TGTGCCAGCAAATCGGGGGTTGGAGGGAATGAGCAGTTCTTC	CASKSGVGGNEQFF	14	TRBV11-1	NA	TRBJ2-1	many
TGTGCCAGCAGCTTGGGACAGGGGATCAATGAGCAGTTCTTC	CASSLGQGINEQFF	14	TRBV11-2	TRBD1	TRBJ2-1	many
TGTGCCAGCAGTTTACGGGGAGGTAGTAATTCACCCCTCCACTTT	CASSLRGGSNSPLHF	15	TRBV12-3/TRBV12-4	NA	TRBJ1-6	many
TGTGCCAGTAGTATAGCAGGGGGCGCGTACAATGAGCAGTTCTTC	CASSIAGGAYNEQFF	15	TRBV19	TRBD1	TRBJ2-1	NA
TGCGCCAGCAGCTTACAAGGGGCCCACACTGAAGCTTTCTTT	CASSLQGAHTEAFF	14	TRBV5-1	NA	TRBJ1-1	NA
TGTGCCACCAGCCTCCCCGGTCTTGGATCAGAAGCTTTCTTT	CATSLPGLGSEAFF	14	TRBV15	NA	TRBJ1-1	NA
TGTGCCATCAGTGAGACCGACAGGCAAGAGACCCAGTACTTC	CAISETDRQETQYF	14	TRBV10-3	NA	TRBJ2-5	many
TGTGCCAGCTATAAGGGACAGGCGTACACCGGGGAGCTGTTTTTT	CASYKGQAYTGELFF	15	TRBV6-1	TRBD1	TRBJ2-2	few
TGTGCCAGCAGCGTAGGATCGGGACAGGCTTTCTACGAGCAGTACTTC	CASSVGSGQAFYEQYF	16	TRBV9	TRBD1	TRBJ2-7	NA
TGTGCCACCACCTTGGACAGGGGGCTAGGCGAGCAGTACTTC	CATTLDRGLGEQYF	14	TRBV15	TRBD1	TRBJ2-7	NA
TGTGCCAGCAGCTTGACTAGCGGGACCTACGAGCAGTACTTC	CASSLTSGTYEQYF	14	TRBV12-3/TRBV12-4	TRBD2	TRBJ2-7	many
TGTGCCAGCAGTTTTTCCAGACCAGGAGAGCAGTACTTC	CASSFSRPGEQYF	13	TRBV12-3/TRBV12-4	NA	TRBJ2-7	NA
TGTGCCAGTAGTGCGGAACGGGGCTTTCTTGATGGCTACACCTTC	CASSAERGFLDGYTF	15	TRBV19	NA	TRBJ1-2	NA
TGTGCCAGCAGCCACAGGGGGCTCGGCACAGATACGCAGTATTTT	CASSHRGLGTDTQYF	15	TRBV3-1	TRBD1	TRBJ2-3	many
TGTGCCAGTAGTATAAGTCAGGGGGACTTTAATGAGCAGTTCTTC	CASSISQGDFNEQFF	15	TRBV19	NA	TRBJ2-1	NA
TGTGCCAGCAGCTTAGACGGGACCTCTCTTAGGGAGCAGTACTTC	CASSLDGTSLREQYF	15	TRBV7-9	NA	TRBJ2-7	few
TGTGCCAGCAGCGTGCGGGAGGAGTTAGATACGCAGTATTTT	CASSVREELDTQYF	14	TRBV9	TRBD2	TRBJ2-3	few
TGCAGTGCTAGTACACCGACTAGCGGGAGGTACCAAGAGACCCAGTACTTC	CSASTPTSGRYQETQYF	17	TRBV20-1	TRBD2	TRBJ2-5	few
TGTGCCAGTAGTGCCACAGTCGGAGAGACCCAGTACTTC	CASSATVGETQYF	13	TRBV19	NA	TRBJ2-5	few
TGTGCCAGCAGTCGGGACAGGGGGAACTATGGCTACACCTTC	CASSRDRGNYGYTF	14	TRBV27	TRBD1	TRBJ1-2	many
TGTGCCAGCCGAGGGGCGGGTATCTACGAGCAGTACTTC	CASRGAGIYEQYF	13	TRBV6-1	NA	TRBJ2-7	many
TGTGCCAGCAGTGAGACAGGGAAGAATCAGCCCCAGCATTTT	CASSETGKNQPQHF	14	TRBV25-1	TRBD1	TRBJ1-5	NA
TGTGCCAGCAGCCCTTCTGGGGCGCTTAATTCACCCCTCCACTTT	CASSPSGALNSPLHF	15	TRBV5-4	NA	TRBJ1-6	NA
TGTGCCAGCAGTCCAGATCCAGGGAGGATTGGAGGCTACACCTTC	CASSPDPGRIGGYTF	15	TRBV7-2	NA	TRBJ1-2	many
TGTGCTAGCAGCTTAGTCCTCGGAGATACGCAGTATTTT	CASSLVLGDTQYF	13	TRBV7-7	NA	TRBJ2-3	few
TGCAGTGCTAAACTAGGAAGCTTCAATGAGCAGTTCTTC	CSAKLGSFNEQFF	13	TRBV20-1	NA	TRBJ2-1	many
TGTGCCTGGAGCGCGGCGAGCTATGGCTACACCTTC	CAWSAASYGYTF	12	TRBV30	NA	TRBJ1-2	many
TGTGCCTGGAGGACGGACAGTATGAACACCGGGGAGCTGTTTTTT	CAWRTDSMNTGELFF	15	TRBV30	NA	TRBJ2-2	many
TGTGCCAGTAGTACCGACAGGGGAAGCCGTCATTATCAGCCCCAGCATTTT	CASSTDRGSRHYQPQHF	17	TRBV19	TRBD1	TRBJ1-5	few
TGTGCCAGCACCTCAATGGGTGAGCAGTTCTTC	CASTSMGEQFF	11	TRBV2	NA	TRBJ2-1	NA
TGTGCCTGGACAGGTTCGGTGACTGACTATGGCTACACCTTC	CAWTGSVTDYGYTF	14	TRBV30	NA	TRBJ1-2	few
TGTGCCAGCAGCTTATGGGCTGTGGGCGGGACGGACCAAGAGACCCAGTACTTC	CASSLWAVGGTDQETQYF	18	TRBV11-3	NA	TRBJ2-5	many
TGTGCCAGCAGCTCCTCCGGGACTCCGGAAGAGACCCAGTACTTC	CASSSSGTPEETQYF	15	TRBV11-1	NA	TRBJ2-5	many
TGTGCCAGCAGCTTACCGGGGTTTTACGAGCAGTTCTTC	CASSLPGFYEQFF	13	TRBV7-8	NA	TRBJ2-1	NA
TGTGCCAGCAGCTTGGGGGATGTCTATGGCTACACCTTC	CASSLGDVYGYTF	13	TRBV7-8	NA	TRBJ1-2	many
TGTGCCAGCAGCCAAGCGGGGATTAGCGGGAGGTCCTACAATGAGCAGTTCTTC	CASSQAGISGRSYNEQFF	18	TRBV3-1	TRBD2	TRBJ2-1	NA
TGCGCCACCATGAAGGACAGCTATGGCTACACCTTC	CATMKDSYGYTF	12	TRBV10-2	NA	TRBJ1-2	many
TGTGCCAGCAGCAAGGGACTAGCGGGGGACAATGAGCAGTTCTTC	CASSKGLAGDNEQFF	15	TRBV7-9	TRBD2	TRBJ2-1	many
TGTGCCAGCAGCGAAAGGACAGGGACAGATACGCAGTATTTT	CASSERTGTDTQYF	14	TRBV11-2	TRBD1	TRBJ2-3	many
TGTGCCACCAGCTCGTCCACCTTTGGGTCGAAAAACACTGAAGCTTTCTTT	CATSSSTFGSKNTEAFF	17	TRBV15	NA	TRBJ1-1	few
TGTGCCAGCAGTTACTCCGGGACAGGGGCGTCAGATACGCAGTATTTT	CASSYSGTGASDTQYF	16	TRBV6-2/TRBV6-3	TRBD1	TRBJ2-3	many
TGTGCCAGCAGTCCCTGGACAGGGAAAGGGTGTGGCTACACCTTC	CASSPWTGKGCGYTF	15	TRBV28	TRBD1	TRBJ1-2	NA
TGTGCCAGCAGTATAGCGGGAGAAGAGACCCAGTACTTC	CASSIAGEETQYF	13	TRBV28	TRBD2	TRBJ2-5	many
TGCAGCGTTGCAGGCGGGAGCTCCTACAATGAGCAGTTCTTC	CSVAGGSSYNEQFF	14	TRBV29-1	TRBD2	TRBJ2-1	many
TGTGCCAGCGGAACAGGTTGGGGCTCCTACAATGAGCAGTTCTTC	CASGTGWGSYNEQFF	15	TRBV28	NA	TRBJ2-1	many